This T cell receptor (beta chain) was documented in a study of blood T cell repertoires in COVID-19. Study-wide context: PBMCs, B-cell-depleted T cells, or T cells were the source of the cDNA or gDNA that made up the material.

Deletions cut 5 bases from V and 0 bases from J, with 23 bases between. Germline V gene sequence: CDR1 SGHTA, CDR2 FQGNSA. The CDR3 consists of 18 residues. Participants, 18 to 89 years old, spanned 24 US areas. Assignments of participants to cohorts depended upon their own reported clinical history. Sequencing used immunoSEQ multiplex PCR; TCRdb keeps in-frame clones, though not all of them. This sample has more than 200,000 clones, with more than 75% found just once. The sample comprised PBMCs or T cells enriched from blood (not recorded which). The receptor was derived from a woman aged 40-49 years with acute COVID-19. The chain recombines TRBV7-2 with TRBJ2-7; a possible D gene is TRBD2 (6 bases). CDR3 DNA sequence: TGTGCCAGCAGCCCTGGGCACCCCTCTAGCGCCAGCTCCTACGAGCAGTACTTC. This translates into CASSPGHPSSASSYEQYF.